This T cell receptor beta chain emerged from a study of blood T cell repertoires in COVID-19. Study background: Collection of acute and convalescent COVID-19 samples took place in the United States, Italy and Spain. The analysed material was cDNA or gDNA that came from T cells, B-cell-depleted T cells, or PBMCs.

The CDR3 is 16 residues long. V gave up 5 bases and J gave up 4 bases, with 17 bases separating them. CDR1 and CDR2 (germline): LNHDA, SQIVND (reference sequence). Source study methods: Estimation of nucleated cell counts was performed using reference gene primer amplification. The data were produced by immunoSEQ multiplex PCR, yet TCRdb's version contains in-frame clones alone and is incomplete. The V and J calls and the clone size are those of that table, but D and trimming were determined from the DNA. The sample has about 230,000 clones, approximately 89% seen once. This chain uses TRBV19 with TRBJ2-2, with D tentatively TRBD1 (6 bases). This receptor was taken from a middle-aged woman with acute COVID-19. Input material: PBMCs or T cells enriched from blood (not recorded which). The CDR3 DNA sequence: TGTGCCAGTAGTCCTACAGGGAGTGGTCGCACCGGGGAGCTGTTTTTT. Translating it yields CASSPTGSGRTGELFF.